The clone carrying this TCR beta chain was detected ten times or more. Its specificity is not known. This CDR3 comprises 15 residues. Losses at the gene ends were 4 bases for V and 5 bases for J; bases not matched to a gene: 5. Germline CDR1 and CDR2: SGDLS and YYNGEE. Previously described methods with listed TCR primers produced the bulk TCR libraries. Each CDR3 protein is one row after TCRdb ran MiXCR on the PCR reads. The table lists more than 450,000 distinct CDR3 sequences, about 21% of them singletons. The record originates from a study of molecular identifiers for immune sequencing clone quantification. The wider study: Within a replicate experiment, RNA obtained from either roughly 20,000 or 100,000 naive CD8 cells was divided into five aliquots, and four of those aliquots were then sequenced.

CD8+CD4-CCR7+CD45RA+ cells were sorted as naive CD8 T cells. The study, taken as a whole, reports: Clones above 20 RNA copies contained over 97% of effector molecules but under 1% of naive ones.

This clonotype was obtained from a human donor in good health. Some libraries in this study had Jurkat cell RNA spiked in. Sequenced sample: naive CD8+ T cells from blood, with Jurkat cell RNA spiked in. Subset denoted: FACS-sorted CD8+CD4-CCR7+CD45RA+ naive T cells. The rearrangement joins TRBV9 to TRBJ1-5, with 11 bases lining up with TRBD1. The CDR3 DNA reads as TGTGCCAGCAGCCCCGGACAGGGGGCGTATCAGCCCCAGCATTTT. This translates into CASSPGQGAYQPQHF.